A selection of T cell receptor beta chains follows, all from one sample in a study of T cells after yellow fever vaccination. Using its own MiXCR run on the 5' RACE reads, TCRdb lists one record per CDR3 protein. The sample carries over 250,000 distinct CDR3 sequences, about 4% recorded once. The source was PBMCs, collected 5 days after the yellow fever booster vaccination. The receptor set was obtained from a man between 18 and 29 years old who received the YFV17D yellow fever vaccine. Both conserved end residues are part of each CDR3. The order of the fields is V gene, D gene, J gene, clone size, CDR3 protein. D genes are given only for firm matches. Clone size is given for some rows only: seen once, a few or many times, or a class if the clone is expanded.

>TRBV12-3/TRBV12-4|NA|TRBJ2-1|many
CASRTHYNEQFF
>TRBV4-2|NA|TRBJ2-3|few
CASSPERLDTQYF
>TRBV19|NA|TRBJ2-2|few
CASRFHTGELFF
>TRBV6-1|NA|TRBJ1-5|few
CASSEGWVPNQPQHF
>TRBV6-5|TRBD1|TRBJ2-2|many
CASSYQTGATGELFF
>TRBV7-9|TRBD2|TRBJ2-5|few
CASSLGTSGSETQYF
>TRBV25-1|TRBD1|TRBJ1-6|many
CASRGTGGYSPLHF
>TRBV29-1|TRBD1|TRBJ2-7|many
CSAGTAKAEQYF
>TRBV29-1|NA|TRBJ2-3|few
CSDVRGDTQYF
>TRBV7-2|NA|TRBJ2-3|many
CASSLWDTDTDTQYF
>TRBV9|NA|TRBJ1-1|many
CASSVGVTAEAFF
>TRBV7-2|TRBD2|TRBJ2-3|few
CASSLAAAAGGPDTQYF
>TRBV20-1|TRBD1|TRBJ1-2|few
CSAGGTGAPYGYTF
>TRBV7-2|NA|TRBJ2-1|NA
CASSFPLADEQFF
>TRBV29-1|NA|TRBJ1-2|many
CSVAADTGYTF
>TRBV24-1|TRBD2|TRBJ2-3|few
CATSDLTSASTDTQYF
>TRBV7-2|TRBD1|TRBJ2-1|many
CASSLVQGAFGGNEQFF
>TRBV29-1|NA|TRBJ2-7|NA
CSVAGNAYEQYF
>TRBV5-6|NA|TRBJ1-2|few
CASSLPRIGYGYTF
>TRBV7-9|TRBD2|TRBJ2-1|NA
CASSSTTSGGEEQFF
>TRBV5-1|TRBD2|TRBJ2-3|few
CASSQTLAGGPGTQYF
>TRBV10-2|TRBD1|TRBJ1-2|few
CASSAQGEDGYTF
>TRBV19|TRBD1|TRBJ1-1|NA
CASSITGTGKAFF
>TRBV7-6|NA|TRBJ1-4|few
CASSLGGASGEKLFF
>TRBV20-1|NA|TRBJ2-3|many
CSASGGGTDTQYF
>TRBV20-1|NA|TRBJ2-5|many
CSASIGDQETQYF
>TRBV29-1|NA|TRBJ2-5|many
CSVRYPEGTQYF
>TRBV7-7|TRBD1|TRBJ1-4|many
CASSVTGATNEKLFF
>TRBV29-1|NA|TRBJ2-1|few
CSVEWRGGNEQFF
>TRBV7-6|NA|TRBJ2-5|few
CASSLIGGTAQETQYF
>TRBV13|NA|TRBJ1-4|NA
CASSTYSATNEKLFF
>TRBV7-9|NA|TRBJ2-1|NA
CASSAWTGNNEQFF
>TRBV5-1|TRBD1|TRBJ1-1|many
CASSWTGGSNTEAFF
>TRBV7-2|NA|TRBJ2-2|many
CASSSSYGGTGELFF
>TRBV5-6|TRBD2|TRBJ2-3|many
CASSPGLDSSTDTQYF
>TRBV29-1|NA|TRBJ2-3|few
CSVEDEERSTDTQYF
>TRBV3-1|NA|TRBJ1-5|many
CASTYQPQHF
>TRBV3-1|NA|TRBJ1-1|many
CASSRRQDTEAFF
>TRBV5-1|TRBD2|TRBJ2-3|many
CASSPPGTSGGAEDTQYF
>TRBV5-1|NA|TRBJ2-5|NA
CASSLETTQETQYF
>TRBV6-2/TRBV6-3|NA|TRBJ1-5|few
CASSDESGAYSNQPQHF
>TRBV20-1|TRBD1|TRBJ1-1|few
CSARVSTGGTEAFF
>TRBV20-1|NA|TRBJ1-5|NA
CSVQGDSNQPQHF
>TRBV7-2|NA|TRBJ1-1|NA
CASSPDGIQGRTEAFF
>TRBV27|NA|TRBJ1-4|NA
CASSFGSQAPTTGEKLFF
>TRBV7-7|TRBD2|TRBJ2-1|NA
CASSLDRAGGGGEQFF
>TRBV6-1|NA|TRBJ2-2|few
CASRSSANTGELFF
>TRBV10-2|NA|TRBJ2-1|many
CATGPTGGEQFF
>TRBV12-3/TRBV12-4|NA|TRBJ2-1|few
CASSDQPGVNEQFF
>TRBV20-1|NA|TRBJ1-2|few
CSARGAPGRGNYGYTF
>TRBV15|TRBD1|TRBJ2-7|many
CATSRVAGQGAGEQYF
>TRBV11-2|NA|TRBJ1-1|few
CASSLRGKGSEAFF
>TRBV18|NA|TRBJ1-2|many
CASSPPVQENGYTF
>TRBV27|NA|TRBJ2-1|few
CASSTAQDIYNEQFF
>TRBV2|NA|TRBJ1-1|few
CASSEAVVKAFF
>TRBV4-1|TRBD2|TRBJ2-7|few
CASSPWEGPTYEQYF
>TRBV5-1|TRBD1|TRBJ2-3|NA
CASSIQGARTDTQYF